This T cell receptor (beta chain) was obtained from a study of cytomegalovirus exposure and HLA in healthy donors. General observations from the study: For most TCR beta V segments, an earlier analysis put the productive rate at about 90% or about 30% of the time.

It was with 60 Vbeta and 13 Jbeta primers that the PCR ran. Produced via immunoSEQ multiplex PCR; TCRdb's table is partial and in-frame only. The table shows some 150,000 clones, with around 72% occurring only once. The ends were cut back, 5 bases at V and 5 bases at J, with 15 bases in the middle. The CDR3 covers 14 residues. Germline V gives CDR1 MNHEY, CDR2 SMNVEV (reference sequence). This clone was observed a single time. Its antigen is not known. Input material: PBMCs. J is TRBJ2-5 and V is TRBV27; perhaps TRBD1 as D (5 bases). The sequence derives from a human donor in good health. This chain's CDR3 is CASSPSLGQETQYF. The DNA for the CDR3 is TGTGCCAGCAGTCCCTCGTTGGGGCAGGAGACCCAGTACTTC.